This T cell receptor beta chain was sequenced for a study of CD8+ T cells in alopecia areata (dated by TCRdb to 2017 to 2018). Looking at the study overall: Skin from C3H/HeJ donors aged roughly 6-13 months with spontaneous alopecia was grafted onto female C3H/HeJ recipients aged 7-10 weeks. The study used high-throughput TCRbeta sequencing to examine T cell clonal expansion in alopecia areata, in both the C3H/HeJ mouse model and human patients. On the human side, TCRbeta sequencing was run on scalp tissue and on sorted CD4+ and CD8+ peripheral blood T cells from healthy controls and from alopecia areata patients with either patchy or totalis/universalis disease. Scalp clonality was compared among normal scalp (n=4), patchy alopecia areata scalp (n=8), and alopecia totalis/universalis scalp (n=8). RNA came from the PAXgene miRNA kit for fixed scalp, the miRNeasy kit for PBMCs, and the RNeasy kit for mouse skin. Amplification of TCRbeta CDR3 regions was done by immunoSEQ multiplex PCR using 35 Vbeta forward primers and 13 Jbeta reverse primers. Overall study results and their limits: Higher clonality and more expanded CD8+ clones were observed in lesional scalp than in normal scalp, particularly in alopecia totalis/universalis, a finding suggestive of antigenic drive. TCR sequences shared between patients were less clear than in mice, possibly partly because of HLA diversity in the patient population. Unlike mouse skin, where gammadelta T cells dominate, normal human skin contains resident alphabeta T cells that get sequenced too, which complicates analysis of the scalp TCR repertoire.

Library preparation employed the immunoSEQ multiplex PCR assay. To provide template for TCR sequencing, every sample had RNA extracted and reverse transcribed into cDNA. SuperScript III was used for first-strand cDNA synthesis, primed with a 2:1 mix of oligo-dT and random hexamers. A synthetic immune receptor repertoire was used to assess amplification bias, and residual bias was removed computationally. Sequencing of the libraries was done on Illumina HiSeq with 60 bp reads that cover the CDR3, reading from J toward V. In the source study's methods: Raw reads were preprocessed for error removal, and CDR3 was defined according to IMGT conventions as running from the conserved cysteine to phenylalanine. Clonality was computed as 1 minus the Shannon entropy, with the entropy normalized by log2 of the number of productive unique TCRs. CD4 or CD8 identity of scalp clones was inferred by cross-referencing scalp TCRbeta sequences with sorted blood CD4 and CD8 repertoires. TCRdb provides this immuneACCESS table in a form limited to in-frame rearrangements. Some clones are lacking; in checked studies, under half of them reflect an unresolved V gene, and why the rest are absent is not known. That table is the source of V, J and clone size, and D and trimming were worked out from the DNA. For this sample, about 270,000 clones are listed, none of them singletons. Together, the top ten hold about 1.1% of the sample.

The trim is 5 bases for V and 4 bases for J, with a gap of 9 bases between the germline ends. The germline V gene encodes CDR1 NNHDY and CDR2 SYVADS. Counted from cysteine to phenylalanine, this CDR3 has 12 amino acids. The CDR3 was read in part: 24 bases, with the frame set at base 1. This clone was found a few times. Its antigen is still unknown. Gene designations and germline sequences in this entry are those of the mouse. Sequencing ends 4 residues short of the CDR3 end; the germline J gene provides the rest. Cells from mouse cutaneous lymph nodes were pooled, stained for CD4, CD8alpha, NKG2D, NKG2ACE and other markers, and then sorted on a BD Influx.

The clonotype comes from a C3H/HeJ mouse with alopecia areata. This strain possesses the MHC haplotype H2-k. Here the chain combines TRBV13-3 and TRBJ1-2, and possibly TRBD1, on 6 matching bases. The source material was CD4+ T cells sorted from a lymph node. The CDR3 reads CASSRDTSDYTF. CDR3 bases read: TGTGCCAGCAGCCGGGACACCTCC.